A selection of T cell receptor beta chains follows, all from one sample in a study of OX40 agonist ivuxolimab in advanced cancers. Assay used: immunoSEQ multiplex PCR; TCRdb lists only in-frame clones, some missing. The table has around 70,000 clones, approximately 82% seen once; the top ten hold roughly 1.2%. The specimen comprised CD4+ or CD8+ T cells sorted from blood, sampled in a trial of the OX40 agonist ivuxolimab. These receptors originate from an adult with an advanced solid tumor such as melanoma, head and neck, liver or kidney cancer. Both conserved end residues are part of each CDR3. A D gene is named only where the DNA matches it firmly. Only part of the rows carry a size: once, few, many, or a class if the clone is expanded.

CDR3aa	CDR3nt	abundance	v_gene	j_gene	d_gene
CASSSGQGGAVYGYTF	TGTGCCAGCAGCTCCGGACAGGGAGGTGCGGTCTATGGCTACACCTTC	once	TRBV5-4	TRBJ1-2	TRBD1
CASSWARDTEAFF	TGTGCCAGCAGTTGGGCGCGAGACACTGAAGCTTTCTTT	few	TRBV6-1	TRBJ1-1	.
CASSYREDGELFF	TGTGCCAGCAGCTACAGGGAAGACGGGGAGCTGTTTTTT	.	TRBV7-8	TRBJ2-2	.
CASSQGPGFLRTEAFF	TGCGCCAGCAGCCAAGGGCCCGGATTCTTGAGAACTGAAGCTTTCTTT	once	TRBV4-3	TRBJ1-1	.
CASTGGRGNTIYF	TGCGCCAGCACCGGAGGAAGGGGAAACACCATATATTTT	.	TRBV5-1	TRBJ1-3	.
CASSRPGGPATQYF	TGTGCCAGCAGCAGACCGGGGGGGCCCGCTACGCAGTATTTT	.	TRBV6-5	TRBJ2-3	TRBD2
CASSPQGASGYTF	TGTGCCAGCAGTCCACAGGGTGCTTCGGGCTACACCTTC	.	TRBV6-6	TRBJ1-2	.
CASSVQGVSGYTF	TGTGCCAGCAGCGTCCAGGGAGTCAGTGGCTACACCTTC	.	TRBV5-4	TRBJ1-2	.
CASSFSQGASGGQFF	TGTGCCAGCAGTTTTAGCCAGGGGGCGAGTGGTGGGCAGTTCTTC	.	TRBV27	TRBJ2-1	TRBD1
CASSYGVSDYGYTF	TGTGCCAGCAGTTACGGGGTGTCGGACTATGGCTACACCTTC	.	TRBV6-5	TRBJ1-2	.
CASSLLTHTEAFF	TGTGCCAGCAGCTTATTGACGCACACTGAAGCTTTCTTT	.	TRBV7-2	TRBJ1-1	.
CASSLNGDSPGYTF	TGTGCCAGCAGCCTAAACGGGGACAGTCCCGGGTACACCTTC	.	TRBV13	TRBJ1-2	TRBD1
CASSVMNTEAFF	TGTGCCAGCAGCGTGATGAACACTGAAGCTTTCTTT	once	TRBV7-9	TRBJ1-1	.
CASIYGESYNEQFF	TGTGCCAGCATATATGGGGAATCCTACAATGAGCAGTTCTTC	.	TRBV7-2	TRBJ2-1	.
CASSVGGNKNTEAFF	TGTGCCAGCAGCGTAGGTGGCAACAAGAACACTGAAGCTTTCTTT	.	TRBV9	TRBJ1-1	.
CASSPAPGSSQETQYF	TGCGCCAGCAGCCCTGCCCCGGGGAGCTCCCAAGAGACCCAGTACTTC	.	TRBV5-1	TRBJ2-5	.
CASSPRLAGGPHQETQYF	TGTGCCAGCAGCCCGAGACTAGCGGGGGGCCCTCACCAAGAGACCCAGTACTTC	.	TRBV7-2	TRBJ2-5	TRBD2
CASSYPDRAGEKLFF	TGTGCCAGCAGTTACCCGGACAGGGCAGGGGAAAAACTGTTTTTT	once	TRBV6-5	TRBJ1-4	TRBD1
CASSYAGDGNQPQHF	TGTGCCAGCAGTTACGCGGGAGATGGCAATCAGCCCCAGCATTTT	.	TRBV6-5	TRBJ1-5	.
CASSQDPGDTQYF	TGTGCCAGCAGCCAAGATCCGGGAGATACGCAGTATTTT	few	TRBV14	TRBJ2-3	.
CASSPRAGSNYGYTF	TGTGCCAGCAGCCCCCGCGCCGGATCCAACTATGGCTACACCTTC	few	TRBV5-4	TRBJ1-2	.
CASTADAYNEQFF	TGTGCCAGTACCGCCGACGCCTACAATGAGCAGTTCTTC	.	TRBV19	TRBJ2-1	.
CASSAGQANEKLFF	TGTGCCAGCAGCGCGGGACAGGCTAATGAAAAACTGTTTTTT	.	TRBV9	TRBJ1-4	TRBD1
CASSYALGDQPQHF	TGTGCCAGCAGTTACGCCTTAGGGGATCAGCCCCAGCATTTT	.	TRBV6-5	TRBJ1-5	.
CASGQTSGANVLTF	TGCGCCAGCGGTCAAACCTCTGGGGCCAACGTCCTGACTTTC	.	TRBV5-1	TRBJ2-6	.
CASSFFQPQHF	TGTGCCAGCAGCTTTTTCCAGCCCCAGCATTTT	.	TRBV11-3	TRBJ1-5	.
CASSQGEVVSYEQYF	TGTGCCAGCAGCCAAGGAGAGGTAGTGTCCTACGAGCAGTACTTC	.	TRBV4-2	TRBJ2-7	.
CASNRGAAGVQETQYF	TGCGCCAGCAACAGGGGAGCGGCGGGGGTACAAGAGACCCAGTACTTC	.	TRBV5-1	TRBJ2-5	.
CASSLSRGTDTQYF	TGCGCCAGCAGCTTGTCCCGGGGCACAGATACGCAGTATTTT	few	TRBV5-1	TRBJ2-3	.
CASSSLRKWETQYF	TGTGCCAGCAGCTCTTTACGAAAGTGGGAGACCCAGTACTTC	few	TRBV11-2	TRBJ2-5	.
CASSPGTVNTGELFF	TGTGCCAGCAGCCCCGGGACAGTGAACACCGGGGAGCTGTTTTTT	.	TRBV7-2	TRBJ2-2	TRBD1
CASSSMLAGVETQYF	TGTGCCAGCAGCTCCATGCTAGCGGGGGTAGAGACCCAGTACTTC	.	TRBV5-5	TRBJ2-5	TRBD2
CASGLVTPGTQYF	TGTGCTAGTGGTTTGGTAACCCCCGGGACCCAGTACTTC	few	TRBV12-5	TRBJ2-5	.
CASSLGPNTDTQYF	TGTGCCAGCAGCTTAGGGCCAAACACAGATACGCAGTATTTT	.	TRBV11-3	TRBJ2-3	.
CASTPRDRVKEQFF	TGTGCCAGTACCCCCCGGGACAGGGTTAAGGAGCAGTTCTTC	once	TRBV19	TRBJ2-1	TRBD1
CASRADSSGNTIYF	TGTGCCAGCAGGGCGGACAGCTCTGGAAACACCATATATTTT	few	TRBV6-1	TRBJ1-3	.
CASSPVQGLKNEQFF	TGTGCCAGCAGCCCGGTCCAGGGGTTGAAGAATGAGCAGTTCTTC	.	TRBV7-6	TRBJ2-1	.
CASSEPGGFSYEQYF	TGTGCCAGCAGTGAACCCGGTGGGTTCTCCTACGAGCAGTACTTC	.	TRBV6-1	TRBJ2-7	.
CSSEGDGNTIYF	TGTTCATCCGAAGGGGACGGAAACACCATATATTTT	.	TRBV19	TRBJ1-3	.
CASSARGPDTQYF	TGTGCCAGTAGTGCGCGGGGACCGGATACGCAGTATTTT	.	TRBV19	TRBJ2-3	.
CASSVEAGGSYGYTF	TGTGCCAGCAGCGTAGAGGCAGGGGGCAGCTATGGCTACACCTTC	few	TRBV9	TRBJ1-2	TRBD1
CATSRTGTGGISNQPQHF	TGTGCCACCAGCAGAACCGGGACAGGGGGAATAAGCAATCAGCCCCAGCATTTT	once	TRBV15	TRBJ1-5	TRBD1
CASSRGQNTEAFF	TGTGCCAGCAGCAGGGGACAGAACACTGAAGCTTTCTTT	.	TRBV5-4	TRBJ1-1	.
CASSGGPQETQYF	TGTGCCAGCAGCGGGGGACCTCAAGAGACCCAGTACTTC	.	TRBV7-2	TRBJ2-5	.
CASSLARDRSYGYTF	TGTGCCAGCAGCTTAGCGCGGGACAGGAGCTATGGCTACACCTTC	.	TRBV7-2	TRBJ1-2	TRBD1
CASSLGTGAEQYF	TGTGCCAGCAGCCTCGGGACAGGGGCCGAGCAGTACTTC	.	TRBV11-2	TRBJ2-7	TRBD1
CASSDWGQGGYTF	TGTGCCAGCAGTGACTGGGGACAAGGAGGCTACACCTTC	.	TRBV6-4	TRBJ1-2	.
CASSDPGRDFGTQYF	TGTGCCAGCAGTGACCCGGGGAGGGACTTTGGGACCCAGTACTTC	.	TRBV2	TRBJ2-5	TRBD2
CSAGVVEPQHF	TGCAGTGCAGGGGTTGTTGAGCCCCAGCATTTT	.	TRBV20-1	TRBJ1-5	.
CASSLGPSSNQPQHF	TGTGCCAGCAGCTTAGGACCGTCTTCCAATCAGCCCCAGCATTTT	once	TRBV11-2	TRBJ1-5	.
CASSHGQGILRGDTQYF	TGCGCCAGCAGTCATGGACAGGGTATACTTCGAGGAGATACGCAGTATTTT	.	TRBV10-2	TRBJ2-3	TRBD1
CASSWGLLGNEQFF	TGTGCCAGCAGTTGGGGACTTTTGGGAAATGAGCAGTTCTTC	.	TRBV6-6	TRBJ2-1	.
CASSSTPGNVIQYF	TGTGCCAGCAGCTCCACTCCCGGTAACGTCATTCAGTACTTC	.	TRBV7-2	TRBJ2-4	.
CASSSTQYSNQPQHF	TGTGCCAGCAGTTCGACACAATATAGCAATCAGCCCCAGCATTTT	.	TRBV6-6	TRBJ1-5	.